Listed here are 13 T cell receptor beta chains from one sample, sequenced in a study of T cell responses to AZD1222 COVID-19 vaccine. Sequencing used immunoSEQ multiplex PCR; TCRdb keeps in-frame clones, though not all of them. The sample includes some 200,000 clones, approximately 90% of them seen just once. Sequences were derived from peripheral blood, sampled 28 days after the second AZD1222 dose. The receptors were sampled from an adult who received the AZD1222 COVID-19 vaccine.

The V and J genes are TRBV7-8 and TRBJ1-4; D is unresolved. Per germline, CDR1 SGHVS and CDR2 FQNEAQ. The CDR3 totals 16 residues. V dropped 5 bases and J dropped 0 bases, with 13 bases sitting between them. The CDR3: CASSGSSWATNEKLFF. Here the CDR3 DNA reads TGTGCCAGCAGCGGTAGCAGCTGGGCAACTAATGAAAAACTGTTTTTT.

The chain carries TRBV18 and TRBJ2-2; D is possibly TRBD2 (6 bases). Germline V gene sequence: CDR1 KGHSH, CDR2 LQKENI. With 4 bases removed from V and 2 bases from J, the gap between germline ends came to 20 bases. The CDR3 has 18 amino acids. CDR3 sequence reads: CASSRDKVSSVNTGELFF. In nucleotides, the CDR3 is TGTGCCAGCTCACGCGATAAGGTTTCTAGCGTCAACACCGGGGAGCTGTTTTTT.

The V call is TRBV5-1, the J call TRBJ1-3, with 9 bases identical to TRBD1. The ends lost 4 bases at V and 8 bases at J; junction bases unmatched: 10. Germline-derived CDR1 and CDR2 are SGHRS and YFSETQ. This CDR3 is 15 amino acids long. The CDR3 loop is CASSTGTGRGYTIYF. The DNA of the CDR3 is TGCGCCAGCAGCACCGGGACAGGGCGGGGGTACACCATATATTTT.

The V and J genes are TRBV19 and TRBJ1-2; D remains ambiguous. CDR1 LNHDA and CDR2 SQIVND come from the germline V gene (reference sequence). This CDR3 is built from 13 residues. V lost 8 bases and J 8 bases, leaving 18 bases between the germline ends. In DNA, the CDR3 is TGTGCCAGTGGTAGAAGGGATCGGTACGGCTACACCTTC. Translation gives CASGRRDRYGYTF.

The chain has TRBV18 and TRBJ2-2, with D perhaps matching TRBD1 or TRBD2 (6 bases each). The germline V and J ends were trimmed by 2 bases and 7 bases, with 14 bases remaining between them. There are 15 residues in the CDR3. Germline V CDR1 and CDR2: KGHSH, LQKENI. CDR3 protein: CASSPTGARIGELFF. The CDR3 DNA sequence: TGTGCCAGCTCACCAACGGGGGCGCGGATCGGGGAGCTGTTTTTT.

The chain combines TRBV6-2 or TRBV6-3 with TRBJ1-5, with a possible D match to TRBD1 (6 bases). The CDR3 spans 15 residues. Germline V gene data show CDR1 as MNHEY and CDR2 as SVGEGT. V lost 6 bases and J 0 bases, leaving 12 bases between the germline ends. This CDR3 reads CASSRTGNSNQPQHF. The CDR3 nucleotides read TGTGCCAGCAGCCGAACAGGGAATAGCAATCAGCCCCAGCATTTT.

The CDR3 DNA is TGTGCCAGTAGTGGCCCGGGTGGAGGGAGGGCAAACACCGGGGAGCTGTTTTTT. This gives the protein CASSGPGGGRANTGELFF. The chain combines TRBV19 with TRBJ2-2; 7 bases map to TRBD2. V was pared by 5 bases and J by 2 bases, with 14 bases of the junction left unmatched. The CDR3 covers 18 residues. The germline CDR1 and CDR2 sequences are LNHDA and SQIVND (reference sequence).

This chain links TRBV5-1 with TRBJ2-3; D is perhaps TRBD2 (5 bases). This CDR3 has 14 residues. The V end was cut by 2 bases, the J end by 1 base, with 8 bases between. CDR1 and CDR2 (germline): SGHRS, YFSETQ. CDR3 protein: CASSFGRGTDTQYF. The CDR3 DNA is TGCGCCAGCAGCTTTGGGCGGGGCACAGATACGCAGTATTTT.

The chain recombines TRBV28 with TRBJ1-6; D unresolved. The V and J ends lost 6 bases and 0 bases respectively, with 6 bases between them. Per germline, CDR1 MDHEN and CDR2 SYDVKM. The CDR3 covers 14 residues. The CDR3 DNA is TGTGCCAGCAGCCCAAGCTCCTATAATTCACCCCTCCACTTT. This sequence encodes CASSPSSYNSPLHF.

The CDR3 region is CAISAHLANYGYTF. The CDR3 DNA is TGTGCCATCAGTGCACATCTAGCTAACTATGGCTACACCTTC. The chain recombines TRBV10-3 with TRBJ1-2; unclear D gene. Trimming shortened V by 4 bases and J by 0 bases, and 9 bases separated the two germline ends. This CDR3 has 14 residues. In germline, CDR1 is ENHRY, CDR2 SYGVKD.

The CDR3 DNA reads as TGTGCCAGCAGCTTAGCGCGCGTGGGGGCGACTAACTATGGCTACACCTTC. As protein: CASSLARVGATNYGYTF. This chain links TRBV7-9 with TRBJ1-2; maybe TRBD1 (6 bases). Looked up from germline, CDR1 is SEHNR and CDR2 is FQNEAQ (reference sequence). The V and J ends lost 0 bases and 0 bases respectively, with 14 bases between them. The CDR3 sequence is 17 residues long.

This clone was observed a single time. V and J are TRBV4-2 and TRBJ2-7, with 7 bases lining up with TRBD2. This CDR3 is 16 amino acids long. Germline CDR1 LGHNA, CDR2 YNFKEQ. V gave up 0 bases and J gave up 1 base; unmatched junction bases: 6. Written as DNA, the CDR3 is TGTGCCAGCAGCCAAGACCATACTAGCGCTTCCTACGAGCAGTACTTC. This gives the protein CASSQDHTSASYEQYF.

This chain's CDR3 is CASSVEHGNTEAFF. Written as DNA, the CDR3 is TGTGCCAGCAGCGTAGAGCACGGGAACACTGAAGCTTTCTTT. This chain uses TRBV9 with TRBJ1-1; no clear D. The CDR3 has 14 residues. Per germline, CDR1 SGDLS and CDR2 YYNGEE. V was trimmed by 0 bases and J by 1 base, leaving 7 bases between them.